This entry features one T cell receptor beta chain sequence. This specimen comes from a study of regulatory T cells in long-lasting Graves disease. The CDR3 contains 15 residues. Germline-derived CDR1 and CDR2 are SGHAT and FQNNGV. The J segment lost 6 bases and the V segment lost 4 bases, leaving 7 bases of the junction unmatched. For TCR beta, libraries came from iRepertoire HTBI primers and Arm-PCR of CDR3 regions. TCRdb called the multiplex PCR reads again in MiXCR, with one record for every CDR3 protein. The table lists approximately 400,000 distinct CDR3 sequences, roughly a sixth of them singletons. As to time point: newly diagnosed GD, antithyroid drugs for less than 3 months. Researchers made the TCR library from RNA that was extracted from PBMCs.

The V and J genes are TRBV11-2 and TRBJ2-1; 9 nucleotides align to TRBD1. Source: peripheral blood mononuclear cells (PBMCs), taken at new diagnosis, from a patient treated with antithyroid drugs. The receptor comes from a female donor with Graves disease. The CDR3 is CASSSYRGQANEQFF. DNA for the CDR3: TGTGCCAGCAGCTCGTACAGGGGGCAGGCCAATGAGCAGTTCTTC.